The sample holds a few counts of the clone carrying this T cell receptor beta chain. Antigen unknown. CDR3 length: 13 amino acids. The germline V gene encodes CDR1 SGHVS and CDR2 FQNEAQ. V gave up 1 base and J gave up 7 bases, with 10 bases separating them. The data stem from a study of response to subunit inactivated influenza vaccine. Regarding the study as a whole: Only a handful of new T cells, the authors suggested, are recruited with each seasonal influenza vaccination.

TCRdb used MiXCR to reprocess the RT-PCR reads, holding one entry per CDR3 protein. The data contain 650,000 to 800,000 distinct CDR3 sequences, approximately 14% of them seen just once; the ten biggest clones take up approximately 6.5%. The chain joins TRBV7-8 to TRBJ1-2, with a possible D match to TRBD1 (5 bases). Sequences were derived from PBMCs from blood, sampled around two weeks before vaccination. The receptor was isolated from a man in his forties or fifties who received an inactivated influenza vaccine. As DNA, the CDR3 is TGTGCCAGCAGCTTAGAGGGGTTAGGTGGCTACACCTTC. It codes for CASSLEGLGGYTF.